What follows describes a single TCR beta chain. Its binding antigen is unknown. No base qualities exist here, and no much larger clone lies one base off it. In total, over 600 healthy bone marrow donors made up the cohort. Cohort members were all nominally healthy when sampled, although unrecorded immune exposures were likely present. The donor was CMV seropositive and was included in the group of 250 to 300 seropositive cohort members. A peripheral blood sample was provided by each donor, and peripheral blood mononuclear cells were used for TCR beta sequencing. The Qiagen DNeasy Blood Extraction Kit was used to extract genomic DNA from the blood cell samples. This specimen comes from a study of cytomegalovirus exposure and HLA in healthy donors (dated 2017 in TCRdb). At the level of the whole study: According to an earlier analysis of a few hundred of the donors, some 170 million T cells yielded some 120 million unique TCR beta sequences and approximately 300 Gb of sequence data. An early release covering about 600 HLA-typed donors comprised approximately 300 gigabases of sequencing data and around 80 million unique TCR sequences. Of the 398 genotyped donors, less than 90% were placed in the genetic ancestry cluster associated with self-reported Caucasian donors. The study was designed to test whether signatures of past pathogen exposure could be identified by cataloging public T cell receptors. The study used immunosequencing to profile the T cell repertoires of around 600 subjects and linked those repertoires to cytomegalovirus serostatus. Besides the first cohort of approximately 670 subjects, a separate validation cohort made up of around 120 different subjects was used. To predict cytomegalovirus infection status, the study combined high-throughput TCR immunosequencing, statistical association of individual TCRs with disease status, and machine learning. In a later analysis, previously published TCR beta repertoires from more than 500 donors were re-analyzed and high-resolution HLA genotyping was added so that TCR occurrence patterns could be studied. In the later analysis, no new phenotypic data were used to find candidate immune exposures; instead, reliance was placed on TCR beta sequences and their occurrence across donors. In an earlier analysis of more than 550 of the donors, high-throughput TCR beta sequencing was used to judge whether each TCR beta V gene segment behaved as functional or pseudogenic. Alongside the repertoire data, information on donor age, sex, ethnicity and CMV serostatus was compiled. Genome-wide SNP genotypes for about 60% of the roughly 670 donors were used in a later genetic analysis, which treated that subset as a discovery cohort. All discovery cohort repertoires had been generated on a single sequencing platform. Class I and class II HLA loci were covered by the typing at four-digit resolution. The number of donors typed differed by locus, with about 629-640 for A, B, C, DRB1 and DQB1, 522 for DQA1, 600 to 610 for DPA1, and 400 to 490 for DPB1. Four to six DR-DQ haplotypes were handled as single units for association and clustering, since linkage in the cohort was strong. Among 398 genotyped donors of the cohort, an average of approximately 230,000 unique TCR beta nucleotide sequences were sequenced per donor, roughly 20% of them non-productive. The paper as a whole reports these results and caveats: A further reported finding was that TCR beta sequences accurately predicted the HLA-A and HLA-B alleles for most subjects in the first cohort. Linkage disequilibrium might explain the correlated functional status among segregating V segments, but an unknown experimental factor could not be excluded. In both the original and validation cohorts, the classifier was reported to diagnose cytomegalovirus status with high specificity and sensitivity. Because the 87-base-pair reads could not distinguish some IMGT-functional V segments, including TRBV6-2 and TRBV6-3, those segments were excluded. Assigning TCR associations to individual alleles was difficult when HLA alleles, especially DR and DQ, strongly co-occurred. In vitro tests confirmed that a few of the cytomegalovirus-associated TCR beta chains recognize cytomegalovirus antigens. Most CMV-associated TCR beta chains appeared to be HLA-restricted in a later analysis, and the HLA associations seemed to be driven largely by CMV exposure. According to a later analysis, TCR association rates differed among HLA loci, with DRB1 alleles showing the most associated TCRs and HLA-C alleles showing the fewest. Compared with the roughly 700-donor mean, donors in an Asian-associated ancestry cluster had fewer N-insertions in productive TCRs, according to a later genetic analysis. In an earlier analysis of a few hundred of the donors, most TCR beta V segments were observed in productive rearrangements about 90% or about 30% of the time, broadly matching IMGT annotations. Because some donors lacked HLA typing at each locus, the association tests relied only on the typed subset. In the study, approximately 160 TCR beta chains were listed as associated with cytomegalovirus. In a later analysis, HLA-associated TCR beta chains showed more clonal expansion and lower generation probabilities than non-associated chains that were equally common. For the cohort, immune exposure information was limited to CMV serostatus. In this cohort, only TCR beta chains were sequenced, and detectable features were limited by the absence of alpha or paired-chain data. An association between a missense DCLRE1C variant and V-gene and J-gene trimming of TCR beta chains was found in a later genetic analysis and replicated in an independent cohort. Across donors, most TCR sequences were observed very rarely, whereas some public TCRs were present in many individuals. Sequencing depth was assumed to be roughly uniform across donors in the presence/absence analyses, though that assumption may not hold. The earlier analysis of 587 of the donors excluded around 17 rarely observed V segments, including chromosome 9 orphons, because counts were too low. A later analysis reported that several top co-occurrence clusters appeared linked to parvovirus B19, influenza, CMV and Epstein-Barr virus. Specific HLA alleles were associated with 15,000 to 20,000 TCR beta sequences at a false discovery rate of 0.05 in a later analysis. A cluster of highly shared sequence variants was judged likely to be a technical artifact of the sequencing pipeline. According to the authors, the approach could potentially be generalized to other disease states and immunological phenotypes.

Including the terminal cysteine and phenylalanine, the CDR3 comprises 13 residues. Only the CDR3 region is kept as DNA, spanning 39 bases read in frame from base 1. The V end loses 4 bases and the J end loses 2 bases, and a stretch of 9 bases separates them. CDR1 and CDR2 were assigned from the germline V gene as SGHDT and YYEEEE. Library preparation used the immunoSEQ multiplex PCR assay. A mixture of 60 forward primers for TCR Vbeta segments and 13 reverse primers for TCR Jbeta segments was used in the multiplex PCR. A multiplex PCR assay on genomic DNA amplified the CDR3 region of rearranged TCR beta genes. The Illumina HiSeq System was used to sequence the amplified TCR beta libraries as 87-base-pair reads. On the study's bioinformatics: A later analysis tallied 75 million to 85 million unique TCR beta chains across the 610 or so repertoires, and some 12 million of those chains were shared by two or more donors. To remove PCR and sequencing errors, raw reads were error-corrected and collapsed into unique sequences using a nearest-neighbor algorithm that merged closely related sequences. To assign V, D and J gene segments, CDR3 sequences were aligned to IMGT reference sequences. For a sequence to be retained, at least a six-nucleotide match to both a V gene segment and a J gene segment was required. Rearrangements were classified as productive when the CDR3 lacked stop codons and remained in frame with V and J, and all other rearrangements were classified as non-productive. Following IMGT convention, CDR3 was defined as the stretch from the second conserved V-encoded cysteine to the conserved J-encoded phenylalanine. In an earlier analysis of some 550 of the donors, sequences lacking an unambiguous match to a single V gene segment were excluded. An earlier analysis of a few hundred of the donors classified V segments as functional when productive rearrangements were above 56.7% and as segregating when the standard deviation between donors was above 5%. A statistical classification framework was built to diagnose cytomegalovirus status from the catalog of TCR beta chain sequences. A later analysis assigned V and J genes by comparing TCR nucleotide sequences with IMGT/GENE-DB human TR gene sequences. In a later analysis, CDR3 sequences and most-parsimonious VDJ recombination scenarios were assigned using the TCRdist pipeline. In a later analysis, each TCR beta chain was defined by its CDR3 amino acid sequence together with its V-gene family, and reads lacking a unique V-gene family were excluded. As a way to deal with suspected cross-contamination and a sequencing artifact, a later analysis dropped nearly 600 nucleotide sequences that were highly shared and had low generation probability. A later analysis calculated a clonal expansion index for each public chain from normalized within-repertoire ranks of inferred template counts. In a later analysis, generation probabilities were computed using a VDJ recombination model fitted to out-of-frame rearrangements, and the results were checked against IGoR. In a later analysis, TCR-TCR, TCR-HLA and TCR-CMV co-occurrence was scored with hypergeometric tests, and a repertoire-size bias correction was applied to TCR pairs. In a later analysis, false discovery rates were estimated by permuting HLA or CMV assignments 20 times. A later analysis grouped co-occurring TCRs with DBSCAN, adding TCRdist sequence similarity when clustering within HLA-allele-positive subsets. Repertoires with fewer than 30,000 or more than 120,000 public chains were left out of co-occurrence clustering, as were five repertoires with anomalous nucleotide sharing. Drawn from immuneACCESS, this table holds only the in-frame rearrangements with V and J called that TCRdb kept. Clones are partly lost; checked studies trace under half to an unresolved V gene and leave the rest unexplained. The DNA was the basis for D and trimming; V, J and clone size are from that table. The sample table holds about 180,000 clones, of which more than 75% were seen once. About 2.5% of the sample comes from the top ten.

Sequencing was carried out using PBMCs. The sequence came from a woman in her twenties or thirties in good health and CMV-seropositive. Recombination linked TRBV5-6 to TRBJ2-5, and TRBD2 may be the D gene, going by 5 matching bases. The encoded CDR3 is CASSRSGQETQYF. In nucleotides, the sequence is TGTGCCAGCAGCCGGTCGGGACAAGAGACCCAGTACTTC.